This passage covers 8 T cell receptor beta chains from one sample sequenced in a study of T cell responses to AZD1222 COVID-19 vaccine. Sequencing used immunoSEQ multiplex PCR; TCRdb keeps in-frame clones, though not all of them. Here the sample spans 95,000 to 150,000 clones, around 92% being singletons. The sequences come from peripheral blood, collected on day 0 of AZD1222 vaccination. The receptor set was obtained from an adult in good health.

This chain joins TRBV4-3 and TRBJ1-3; D gene ambiguous. Trimming removed 4 bases from V and 1 base from J, with 5 bases in between. Germline assignment: CDR1 LGHNA and CDR2 YSLEER. The CDR3 is made up of 13 amino acids. The CDR3 is CASSPESGNTIYF. CDR3 nucleotide sequence: TGCGCCAGCAGCCCGGAGTCTGGAAACACCATATATTTT.

The chain couples TRBV5-1 to TRBJ2-7; 9 bases agree with TRBD2. There are 17 residues in the CDR3. CDR1 is SGHRS and CDR2 is YFSETQ in the germline V gene. V lost 0 bases, J lost 2 bases, and 9 bases stayed unmatched. The CDR3 sequence: CASSLAIAGDKAYEQYF. The CDR3, as DNA: TGCGCCAGCAGCTTGGCCATAGCGGGGGACAAAGCCTACGAGCAGTACTTC. Full variable domain (rest looked up from reference TRBV5-1 and TRBJ2-7): KAGVTQTPRYLIKTRGQQVTLSCSPISGHRSVSWYQQTPGQGLQFLFEYFSETQRNKGNFPGRFSGRQFSNSRSEMNVSTLELGDSALYLCASSLAIAGDKAYEQYFGPGTRLTVT.

The V call is TRBV7-2, the J call TRBJ2-3, with unresolved D. Germline V gene data show CDR1 as SGHTA and CDR2 as FQGNSA. This CDR3 comprises 15 residues. The V end was cut by 3 bases, the J end by 0 bases, with 10 bases between. CDR3 protein: CASSLNLLSTDTQYF. The CDR3 coding sequence is TGTGCCAGCAGCTTGAACCTTCTTAGCACAGATACGCAGTATTTT.

The gene calls are TRBV13 and TRBJ1-3, with 7 positions matching TRBD1. From germline, CDR1 is PRHDT and CDR2 FYEKMQ (reference sequence). CDR3 length: 14 amino acids. J lost 0 bases, V lost 8 bases, and 4 bases had no gene match. The CDR3 nucleotides are TGTGCCAGCGGTAACAGGGGCTCTGGAAACACCATATATTTT. It codes for CASGNRGSGNTIYF.

The rearrangement links TRBV10-3 to TRBJ1-1; D uncertain. CDR1 is ENHRY, CDR2 SYGVKD, per germline. V was cut by 4 bases and J by 8 bases, with 11 bases left in between. The CDR3 contains 12 residues. CDR3 loop: CAISAQDQEAFF. Here the CDR3 DNA reads TGTGCCATCAGTGCGCAGGACCAAGAAGCTTTCTTT.

V gene TRBV12-3 or TRBV12-4 combines with J gene TRBJ2-1; TRBD1 aligns across 9 bases. This CDR3 has 13 residues. The V gene end was trimmed by 5 bases and the J gene end by 7 bases; junction bases not matched to a gene: 3. This chain's CDR3 is CASSRDRVNEQFF. The CDR3 DNA reads as TGTGCCAGCAGTCGGGACAGGGTGAATGAGCAGTTCTTC.

This chain links TRBV6-5 with TRBJ2-3; D gene ambiguous. The V gene's germline CDR1 is MNHEY and CDR2 SVGAGI. The CDR3 is 15 amino acids. V lost 2 bases and J 2 bases, leaving 11 bases between the germline ends. CDR3 DNA sequence: TGTGCCAGCAGTTACCTTCCAGTTGCCACAGATACGCAGTATTTT. Amino acid sequence: CASSYLPVATDTQYF.

The chain uses TRBV10-2 and TRBJ1-2; D perhaps matches TRBD1 (6 bases). Trimming pared 3 bases from V and 6 bases from J, leaving 11 bases between. Germline V gene data show CDR1 as WSHSY and CDR2 as SAAADI. The CDR3 sequence is 13 residues long. This CDR3 reads CASSDRGSNGYTF. The CDR3 bases are TGCGCCAGCAGTGACAGGGGCTCCAATGGCTACACCTTC.